This T cell receptor beta chain emerged from a study of blood T cell repertoires in COVID-19. Study at large: Acute-phase and convalescent COVID-19 samples originated in the United States, Italy and Spain.

In the original workflow: Using reference gene primer amplification, nucleated cell counts were estimated. Clones were read by immunoSEQ multiplex PCR, and TCRdb kept only the in-frame ones, dropping some. That table furnishes V, J and clone size, whereas the DNA furnished D and trimming. The sample consists of around 150,000 clones, around 89% of them appearing once. Germline lookup yields CDR1 LGHNA and CDR2 YSLEER. This CDR3 region has 16 residues. The V segment lost 0 bases and the J segment 9 bases; nucleotides outside the gene matches: 5. The sequencing sample was made of peripheral blood. This receptor was obtained from a man between 60 and 75 years old with acute or convalescent COVID-19. V is TRBV4-3 and J is TRBJ1-6, with TRBD1 matching 10 bases. This CDR3 reads CASSQDGGTGVSPLHF. Written as DNA, the CDR3 is TGCGCCAGCAGCCAAGATGGGGGGACAGGGGTTTCACCCCTCCACTTT.